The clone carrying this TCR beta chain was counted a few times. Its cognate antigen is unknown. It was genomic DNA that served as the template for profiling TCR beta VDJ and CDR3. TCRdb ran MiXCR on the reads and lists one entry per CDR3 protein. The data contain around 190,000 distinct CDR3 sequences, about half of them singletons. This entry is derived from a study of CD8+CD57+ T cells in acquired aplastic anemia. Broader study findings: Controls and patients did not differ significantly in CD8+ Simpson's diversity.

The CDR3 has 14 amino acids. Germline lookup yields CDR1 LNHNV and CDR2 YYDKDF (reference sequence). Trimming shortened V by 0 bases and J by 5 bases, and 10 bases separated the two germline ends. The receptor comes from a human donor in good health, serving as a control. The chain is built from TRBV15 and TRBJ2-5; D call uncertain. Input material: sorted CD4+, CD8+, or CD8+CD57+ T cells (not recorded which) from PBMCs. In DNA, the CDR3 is TGTGCCACCAGCAGAGATAGTGGGGTCGAGACCCAGTACTTC. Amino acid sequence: CATSRDSGVETQYF.